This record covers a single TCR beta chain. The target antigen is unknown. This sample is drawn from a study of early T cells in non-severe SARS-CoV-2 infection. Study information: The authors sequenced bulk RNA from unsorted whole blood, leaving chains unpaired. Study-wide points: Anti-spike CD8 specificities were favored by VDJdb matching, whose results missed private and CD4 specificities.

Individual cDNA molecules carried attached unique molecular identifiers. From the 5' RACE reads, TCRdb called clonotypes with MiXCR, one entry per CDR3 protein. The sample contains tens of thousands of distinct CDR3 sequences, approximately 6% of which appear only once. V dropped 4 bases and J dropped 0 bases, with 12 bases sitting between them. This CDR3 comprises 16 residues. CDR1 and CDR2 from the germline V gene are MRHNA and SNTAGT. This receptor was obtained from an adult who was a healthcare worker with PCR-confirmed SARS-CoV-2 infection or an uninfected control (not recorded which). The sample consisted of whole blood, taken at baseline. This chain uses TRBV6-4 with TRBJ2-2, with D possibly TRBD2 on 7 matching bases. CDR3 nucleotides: TGTGCCAGCAGTGGGGGGGGACACGCGAACACCGGGGAGCTGTTTTTT. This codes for CASSGGGHANTGELFF.